This TCR beta chain was captured in a study of T cell responses to AZD1222 COVID-19 vaccine. Study outcomes and limitations: Donors in the cohort were predominantly white British and more often female, and clonal diversity was possibly underestimated.

The data were produced by immunoSEQ multiplex PCR, yet TCRdb's version contains in-frame clones alone and is incomplete. This repertoire shows some 83,000 clones, approximately 90% found once; its top ten account for around 6%. Details on this clone: Its target is unknown.

Per germline, CDR1 SGHTA and CDR2 FQGNSA. This CDR3 comprises 16 residues. The V end was cut by 1 base, the J end by 2 bases, with 14 bases between. The V call is TRBV7-2, the J call TRBJ2-5; tentative D call: TRBD2 (5 bases). Sequences were derived from peripheral blood, sampled on day 0 of AZD1222 vaccination. This TCR derives from an adult in good health. The CDR3 region is CASSLGGSVGQETQYF. CDR3 in DNA: TGTGCCAGCAGCTTAGGAGGGTCCGTGGGACAAGAGACCCAGTACTTC.